The sequence of this T cell receptor (beta chain) was determined in a study of cytomegalovirus exposure and HLA in healthy donors. V shed 5 bases, J shed 8 bases, and the junction held 11 bases outside the gene matches. There are 15 residues in the CDR3. Germline loops: CDR1 MNHNS, CDR2 SASEGT. Notes on this clone: What it recognizes is unknown.

The repertoire was sequenced with immunoSEQ multiplex PCR; TCRdb's copy has only in-frame clones and lacks some. The table has some 130,000 clones, approximately 82% seen once. Study findings and constraints: A few CMV-associated chains were confirmed in vitro to be specific for CMV antigens.

The receptor was isolated from a man aged 30 to 45 in good health and CMV-seropositive. V is TRBV6-1 and J is TRBJ1-4; 7 nucleotides align to TRBD1. Sequencing was done on a sample of PBMCs. CDR3 protein: CASSIRTGTEEKLFF. The CDR3 nucleotides are TGTGCCAGCAGTATCCGAACGGGGACAGAAGAAAAACTGTTTTTT.